The 15 T cell receptor beta chains presented below share a single source sample, sequenced in a study of graft-versus-host responses after intestinal transplantation. The repertoire was sequenced with immunoSEQ multiplex PCR; TCRdb's copy has only in-frame clones and lacks some. Of about 50,000 clones in the sample, around nine tenths were seen once. Their specific antigens are unknown. The sequenced sample was unstimulated CD4+ T cells sorted from spleen or lymph node cells, obtained before transplant. These receptors were collected from a human donor who was the organ donor for an intestinal transplant.

The rearrangement links TRBV5-1 to TRBJ2-3; possibly TRBD1 for D (6 bases). The CDR3 is 17 amino acids. The V gene lost 2 bases and the J gene lost 4 bases, with 20 bases spanning the gap. In germline, CDR1 is SGHRS, CDR2 YFSETQ. DNA of the CDR3: TGCGCCAGCAGCTTCTTACAGGGATACGGGACCGCAGATACGCAGTATTTT. Translation: CASSFLQGYGTADTQYF.

The J gene is TRBJ1-5, the V gene TRBV27; D is ambiguous. Trimming removed 6 bases at V and 0 bases at J, with 6 bases between. Germline CDR1 MNHEY, CDR2 SMNVEV (reference sequence). This CDR3 contains 13 residues. The CDR3 coding sequence is TGTGCCAGCAGGAAAAGTAGCAATCAGCCCCAGCATTTT. This translates into CASRKSSNQPQHF.

The J gene is TRBJ2-7, the V gene TRBV7-2, with D tentatively TRBD2 (6 bases). V was shortened by 5 bases and J by 1 base, with 15 bases between the two germline ends. Germline CDR1 reads SGHTA; CDR2 reads FQGNSA. This CDR3 spans 15 amino acids. The CDR3 DNA reads TGTGCCAGCAGCGTCGTAGCGGATCTATCCTACGAGCAGTACTTC. Residues: CASSVVADLSYEQYF.

The chain employs TRBV19 and TRBJ2-3; the D is unclear. Germline lookup yields CDR1 LNHDA and CDR2 SQIVND (reference sequence). This CDR3 is 12 amino acids long. The germline V and J ends were trimmed by 2 bases and 5 bases, with 5 bases remaining between them. The CDR3 sequence: CASSIWEDTQYF. CDR3 nucleotides: TGTGCCAGTAGTATATGGGAAGATACGCAGTATTTT.

This clone turned up a few times. For the CDR3, the DNA is TGTGCCTGGAGTGTAGGACAGCTTCATAATTCACCCCTCCACTTT. Translation: CAWSVGQLHNSPLHF. This chain joins TRBV30 and TRBJ1-6, with a weak D call TRBD1 (6 bases). Deletions cut 0 bases from V and 5 bases from J, with 11 bases between. The germline CDR1 and CDR2 sequences are GTSNPN and SVGIG (reference sequence). CDR3 length equals 15 residues.

The V gene is TRBV6-4, the J gene TRBJ1-2; no clear D. Trimming took off 4 bases at V and 4 bases at J, with 31 bases between the two ends. Germline V lookup: CDR1 MRHNA, CDR2 SNTAGT. CDR3 length: 20 residues. The DNA for the CDR3 is TGTGCCAGCAGTGGATCGACGAGAGCAGCGCGACACGGAAAGACCTATGGCTACACCTTC. Encoded protein: CASSGSTRAARHGKTYGYTF.

The chain links TRBV6-6 to TRBJ2-5, with 7 bases that match TRBD1. The CDR3 runs 12 residues. With 5 bases clipped from V and 11 bases from J, the junction kept 8 bases outside the gene matches. Germline assignment: CDR1 MNHNY and CDR2 SVGAGI (reference sequence). The CDR3 sequence is CASSPSGQVQYF. The CDR3 DNA reads TGTGCCAGCAGTCCGAGTGGACAGGTGCAGTACTTC.

The chain links TRBV30 to TRBJ2-7; maybe TRBD2 (6 bases). This CDR3 contains 14 residues. The germline gives CDR1 GTSNPN, CDR2 SVGIG (reference sequence). The germline V and J ends were trimmed by 4 bases and 2 bases, with 15 bases remaining between them. CDR3 in DNA: TGTGCCTGGACTCGGGACTCGGCCACCTACGAGCAGTACTTC. Its translation is CAWTRDSATYEQYF.

The chain links TRBV6-1 to TRBJ2-7; no clear D gene. The CDR3 is made up of 15 amino acids. Trimming shortened V by 1 base and J by 6 bases, and 16 bases separated the two germline ends. Germline V gene lookup returns CDR1 MNHNS and CDR2 SASEGT. The CDR3 region is CASSEGVRGSREQYF. The CDR3 DNA is TGTGCCAGCAGTGAAGGGGTTAGAGGTTCTCGCGAGCAGTACTTC.

The chain has TRBV7-2 and TRBJ1-1; D is uncertain. V lost 5 bases, J lost 4 bases, and 14 bases lay in between. Germline V gives CDR1 SGHTA, CDR2 FQGNSA. The CDR3 totals 14 residues. As DNA, the CDR3 is TGTGCCAGCAGCCTACTCACAGCAGGCACTGAAGCTTTCTTT. It encodes CASSLLTAGTEAFF.

This sequence joins TRBV7-2 and TRBJ2-5; possible D gene TRBD1, 5 bases. Per germline, CDR1 SGHTA and CDR2 FQGNSA. Deletions cut 1 base from V and 5 bases from J, with 11 bases between. CDR3 size: 14 residues. CDR3 sequence reads: CASSLGGGLETQYF. The CDR3 nucleotides read TGTGCCAGCAGCTTAGGGGGCGGCCTGGAGACCCAGTACTTC.

This clone showed up just once. This sequence joins TRBV6-5 and TRBJ2-4; TRBD1 is a possible D gene (6 bases). The CDR3 spans 15 residues. The germline V gene has CDR1 MNHEY and CDR2 SVGAGI. With 9 bases removed from V and 2 bases from J, the gap between germline ends came to 17 bases. Written as DNA, the CDR3 is TGTGCCAGTATGTCTCCCACAGGGACCAAAAACATTCAGTACTTC. Its protein is CASMSPTGTKNIQYF.

This chain joins TRBV5-1 and TRBJ1-3; D perhaps matches TRBD1 (6 bases). With 3 bases removed from V and 0 bases from J, the gap between germline ends came to 10 bases. This CDR3 has 15 residues. Germline V gene data show CDR1 as SGHRS and CDR2 as YFSETQ. The CDR3 nucleotides are TGCGCCAGCAGCTCGACAGGCTCCTCTGGAAACACCATATATTTT. Amino acids: CASSSTGSSGNTIYF.

The chain is built from TRBV6-5 and TRBJ2-7, with D perhaps assigned TRBD1 or TRBD2 (5 bases each). The CDR3 totals 12 residues. V was pared by 6 bases and J by 7 bases, with 13 bases between. Per germline, CDR1 MNHEY and CDR2 SVGAGI. Written as DNA, the CDR3 is TGTGCCAGCAGGGCCGGGACGCTGGAGCAGTACTTC. It yields the protein CASRAGTLEQYF.

J is TRBJ2-1 and V is TRBV6-6, with 9 bases aligning to TRBD2. Per germline, CDR1 MNHNY and CDR2 SVGAGI (reference sequence). This CDR3 is built from 16 residues. The J segment lost 2 bases and the V segment lost 2 bases, leaving 4 bases of the junction unmatched. The CDR3 DNA reads as TGTGCCAGCAGTTACGGTCTAGCGGGAACCTACAATGAGCAGTTCTTC. It encodes CASSYGLAGTYNEQFF.